This TCR beta chain was obtained from a study of vaccination and CD4 T cells after COVID-19 (dated by TCRdb to 2022 to 2024). In terms of the full investigation: SARS-CoV-2 positivity had been established in the convalescent patients by nasal swab PCR, and mild disease was recorded in nine or ten of these patients and severe disease in one. In the convalescent cohort there were six males and four females, among whom were two Hispanic individuals, seven Caucasians, two Asians and one multiracial person. In ten to eleven COVID-19 convalescent patients and a few infection-naive healthy vaccine recipients, the spike-specific CD4+ TCR repertoire before mRNA vaccination was compared with the repertoire after mRNA vaccination. Post-COVID blood samples were collected from convalescent patients a median of around 100 days after diagnosis, with a range of roughly 30 to 170 days. Overlapping spike peptide pools from SARS-CoV-2 and from the common cold coronaviruses HCoV-NL63, HCoV-OC43 and HCoV-229E were used as culture stimuli. In control cultures, a CEFX viral epitope pool was used as positive control, an HIV-1 Nef peptide pool was used as negative control, or no peptide was added. Post-vaccine blood samples were obtained a median of around 74 days after the second vaccine dose, with a range of about 13 to 250 days. Participants got two doses of the Pfizer-BioNTech BNT162b2 vaccine (n=8) or two doses of the Moderna mRNA-1273 vaccine (n=2).

Libraries were constructed by PCR. DNA from cultured CD4+ T cells was subjected to TCR sequencing with the Oncomine TCR Beta short-read assay at the Johns Hopkins FTIC core. The QIAamp micro DNA kit was used to extract genomic DNA from the cultured CD4+ T cells. Oncomine TCR Beta libraries from cultured CD4+ T cells were pooled using unique dual indexes and sequenced on an Illumina iSeq 100. The authors' analysis ran thus. Non-productive sequences were removed, and CDR3s not starting with C, not ending with F or W, or shorter than 7 amino acids were discarded. Antigen-specific clonotypes were identified with the MANAFEST web application by comparing peptide-stimulated wells with reference and other culture wells. An FDR below 0.05, an odds ratio above 5, and a productive frequency above 0.1% in at least two of three replicate wells were required for clones to be considered positive. Clonotypes that were significantly expanded in both SARS-CoV-2 spike wells and at least one common cold coronavirus spike condition were defined as cross-reactive. Similarity between CDR3 sequences was evaluated in R version 3.6.1 using Levenshtein distances (stringdist) and unrooted phylogenetic trees (ape). TCRdb cleaned the public reads at Q25 with fastp, built clones with MiXCR and kept in-frame beta chains. Under each unique CDR3 protein, matching rows form one entry showing the most common genes and DNA. The V and J calls come from TCRdb's annotation, not from the publication. Across this sample there are over 11,000 distinct CDR3 sequences, with 30% to 35% seen only once. Jointly, the top ten make up 10% of the sample.

The CDR3 has 22 amino acids, counting the end cysteine and phenylalanine. Solely the CDR3 DNA is kept, with 66 bases framed from the first base. Per the germline V gene, SGHAT is the CDR1 and FQNNGV is the CDR2. V is trimmed back by 3 bases and J by 0 bases, and the junction contains 25 bases that no gene match accounts for. The research as a whole found: Of the vaccine-specific clones found in convalescent patients, nearly all (304 of 307) were mono-reactive for SARS-CoV-2 spike instead of being cross-reactive with common cold coronaviruses. The study included relatively few convalescent patients and did not analyze early timepoints after natural infection. Among the post-vaccine SARS-CoV-2-reactive clones in convalescent patients, a median approximately 86% showed up only after vaccination, which suggests vaccine-specific priming. An increase in the median number of SARS-CoV-2-reactive clonotypes from approximately 20 after infection to roughly 38 after vaccination was observed, but the change was not found to be significant.

As for this clonotype: Its antigen is unknown. No clone much larger than this one lies a single base away; base qualities are absent.

The treatment or condition label corresponds to: approximately 10-day PBMC culture with coronavirus spike peptide pools or control peptides (ViraFEST assay). The ViraFEST assay was used in the study, in which antigen-specific T cells were expanded with peptide pools and expanded clonotypes were subsequently identified by TCR sequencing. The convalescent patients' positive SARS-CoV-2 PCR tests fell between March and December 2020, which was before the Alpha, Beta and Delta variants emerged in the United States. PBMCs were cultured at 1.5 million to 2.5 million per well in IMDM supplemented with approximately 5% human AB serum and 9 to 10 IU/ml IL-2, with 9.5 to 10 ug/ml peptide pools added. On days 3 and 7, half of the culture medium was replaced with fresh IL-2-containing medium. After approximately 11 days of culture, CD4+ T cells were isolated by negative selection with the EasySep CD4+ T cell isolation kit. Ficoll-Paque Plus gradient centrifugation was used to isolate PBMCs from whole blood, and the isolated PBMCs were then either used fresh or cryopreserved at -140C. Each culture condition was generally run in triplicate wells.

The chain is encoded by TRBV11-2 joined to TRBJ1-2; 7 bases in between match TRBD1. Sequencing used CD4+ T cells from blood, cultured in vitro, obtained after SARS-CoV-2 vaccination. The source of this sequence is a human donor who had recovered from COVID-19. The CDR3 reads CASSFPSLRSPGQSTTNYGYTF. DNA sequence: TGTGCCAGCAGCTTTCCGTCGCTCAGGAGCCCGGGACAGAGTACCACTAACTATGGCTACACCTTC.